This is a list of T cell receptor beta chains from one sample in a study of blood T cell repertoires in COVID-19. Sequencing was performed with immunoSEQ multiplex PCR; in TCRdb, only in-frame clones are kept and a portion is missing. The sample consists of about 220,000 clones, 86% of them appearing once. The sample comprised PBMCs or T cells enriched from blood (not recorded which). The source of these receptors is a woman in her thirties or forties with acute COVID-19. Each CDR3 is given with its conserved first and last residue. The order of the fields is clone size, D gene, V gene, J gene, CDR3 protein, CDR3 DNA. D genes are given only for firm matches. Clone size appears in some rows only: once, few, many, or a class for an expanded clone.

-,-,TRBV5-1,TRBJ1-2,CASSWGEHGYTF,TGCGCCAGCAGCTGGGGGGAACATGGCTACACCTTC
-,-,TRBV29-1,TRBJ2-2,CSVETLSTGELFF,TGCAGCGTTGAAACTCTCTCGACCGGGGAGCTGTTTTTT
-,-,TRBV7-2,TRBJ1-5,CASSLDRRGSQPQHF,TGTGCCAGCAGCTTAGATAGACGAGGGAGTCAGCCCCAGCATTTT
-,-,TRBV24-1,TRBJ1-2,CATSDRKGGDYGYTF,TGTGCCACCAGTGATCGGAAAGGGGGGGACTATGGCTACACCTTC
-,-,TRBV18,TRBJ2-7,CASSPSEDFGDYEQYF,TGTGCCAGCTCACCAAGCGAGGACTTTGGGGACTACGAGCAGTACTTC
few,TRBD2,TRBV6-6,TRBJ2-2,CASRTSGVLNTGELFF,TGTGCCAGCAGAACTAGCGGAGTATTAAACACCGGGGAGCTGTTTTTT
-,TRBD1,TRBV15,TRBJ1-4,CATSRDSGTGSNEKLFF,TGTGCCACCAGCAGAGATTCAGGGACAGGGTCTAATGAAAAACTGTTTTTT
-,-,TRBV11-1,TRBJ1-1,CASSLMEGTNTEAFF,TGTGCCAGCAGCTTAATGGAGGGGACGAACACTGAAGCTTTCTTT
-,-,TRBV11-1,TRBJ1-4,CASQGNEKLFF,TGTGCCAGCCAGGGGAATGAAAAACTGTTTTTT
-,TRBD2,TRBV5-1,TRBJ2-7,CASSDGLAGDYEQYF,TGCGCCAGCAGCGACGGACTAGCGGGAGACTACGAGCAGTACTTC
-,TRBD1,TRBV6-6,TRBJ2-3,CASSLYIVSGTGLSTDTQYF,TGTGCCAGCAGTCTATACATTGTGTCCGGGACAGGGTTAAGCACAGATACGCAGTATTTT
-,TRBD1,TRBV2,TRBJ1-5,CASSVQGREDQPQHF,TGTGCCAGCAGTGTACAGGGGAGAGAGGATCAGCCCCAGCATTTT
-,-,TRBV6-5,TRBJ1-1,CASSISGGFTEAFF,TGTGCCAGCAGTATTAGTGGGGGCTTTACTGAAGCTTTCTTT
-,TRBD1,TRBV4-3,TRBJ1-3,CASSQDQGVGGGGNTIYF,TGCGCCAGCAGCCAAGACCAGGGGGTTGGCGGAGGGGGGAACACCATATATTTT
-,-,TRBV6-1,TRBJ2-1,CASSDPLPGQFF,TGTGCCAGCAGTGACCCGCTCCCAGGCCAGTTCTTC
-,-,TRBV11-2,TRBJ1-2,CASSLVTEYGYTF,TGTGCCAGCAGCTTAGTAACAGAGTATGGCTACACCTTC
-,TRBD1,TRBV27,TRBJ1-2,CASSLTGDGYTF,TGTGCCAGCAGTTTAACAGGGGATGGCTACACCTTC
-,-,TRBV5-1,TRBJ2-6,CASSLVIQGSGANVLTF,TGCGCCAGCAGCTTGGTGATACAGGGCTCTGGGGCCAACGTCCTGACTTTC
-,-,TRBV5-1,TRBJ1-2,CASSLAGTPSYTF,TGCGCCAGCAGCTTGGCCGGGACACCAAGCTACACCTTC
-,TRBD1,TRBV2,TRBJ2-7,CASRRDSNYEQYF,TGTGCCAGCAGGAGGGACAGCAACTACGAGCAGTACTTC
-,TRBD1,TRBV7-2,TRBJ1-5,CASSLGDRGYQPQHF,TGTGCCAGCAGCTTAGGAGACAGGGGATATCAGCCCCAGCATTTT
-,-,TRBV24-1,TRBJ1-1,CATSAQGNTEAFF,TGTGCCACCTCGGCCCAGGGGAACACTGAAGCTTTCTTT
few,TRBD1,TRBV24-1,TRBJ1-2,CATSDPGQGLGYTF,TGTGCCACCAGTGATCCCGGACAGGGATTGGGCTACACCTTC
-,TRBD1,TRBV7-3,TRBJ2-2,CASSLLSGTGSGTGELFF,TGTGCCAGCAGCTTGCTATCCGGGACAGGGTCAGGAACCGGGGAGCTGTTTTTT
once,-,TRBV5-1,TRBJ1-4,CASSLSGPPDEKLFF,TGCGCCAGCAGCTTGTCGGGTCCCCCAGACGAAAAACTGTTTTTT
-,-,TRBV9,TRBJ1-2,CASSGGYGYTF,TGTGCCAGCAGCGGCGGGTATGGCTACACCTTC
-,TRBD1,TRBV7-8,TRBJ1-2,CASSSLRTGKGYGYTF,TGTGCCAGCAGCTCTCTTCGGACAGGGAAGGGCTATGGCTACACCTTC
-,-,TRBV11-1,TRBJ1-1,CASSSPDKPNTEAFF,TGTGCCAGCAGCTCCCCAGACAAGCCGAACACTGAAGCTTTCTTT
-,TRBD1,TRBV7-9,TRBJ1-2,CASSPPGDRGGYTF,TGTGCCAGCAGCCCCCCAGGGGACAGGGGTGGCTACACCTTC
few,TRBD1,TRBV7-8,TRBJ1-2,CASSLLQGAHGYTF,TGTGCCAGCAGCTTACTACAGGGGGCGCATGGCTACACCTTC
-,-,TRBV9,TRBJ2-7,CASSGGTYEQYF,TGTGCCAGCAGCGGCGGAACCTACGAGCAGTACTTC
-,TRBD2,TRBV2,TRBJ2-5,CASSGLLSGGQETQYF,TGTGCCAGCAGTGGACTCCTCTCGGGGGGGCAAGAGACCCAGTACTTC
-,-,TRBV19,TRBJ1-3,CASSGGDTGNTIYF,TGTGCCAGCTCCGGGGGTGACACTGGAAACACCATATATTTT
-,TRBD1,TRBV5-5,TRBJ1-5,CASSFRYPGTGGDQPQHF,TGTGCCAGCAGCTTCCGGTACCCCGGGACAGGGGGGGATCAGCCCCAGCATTTT
-,TRBD1,TRBV18,TRBJ1-2,CASSPGTGGEGYTF,TGTGCCAGCTCACCAGGGACAGGGGGTGAAGGCTACACCTTC
once,-,TRBV7-9,TRBJ2-1,CASSIVTASGEQFF,TGTGCCAGCAGCATCGTTACTGCGTCGGGGGAGCAGTTCTTC
-,-,TRBV29-1,TRBJ1-1,CSARTANTEAFF,TGCAGCGCCCGGACAGCGAACACTGAAGCTTTCTTT
-,-,TRBV5-5,TRBJ2-3,CASSLEGQGSVTQYF,TGTGCCAGCAGCTTGGAAGGGCAGGGGTCGGTTACGCAGTATTTT
once,-,TRBV5-4,TRBJ2-3,CASFTGKDTQYF,TGTGCCAGCTTCACAGGGAAAGATACGCAGTATTTT
-,-,TRBV6-2/TRBV6-3,TRBJ1-5,CASSYISNQPQHF,TGTGCCAGCAGTTACATATCCAATCAGCCCCAGCATTTT
-,TRBD1,TRBV19,TRBJ1-1,CASTKDRGWTEAFF,TGTGCCAGTACCAAAGACAGGGGGTGGACTGAAGCTTTCTTT
-,TRBD1,TRBV5-4,TRBJ2-7,CASSLDRGGEQYF,TGTGCCAGCAGCTTGGACAGGGGTGGCGAGCAGTACTTC
once,TRBD2,TRBV7-9,TRBJ2-5,CASSTRTSGGLETQYF,TGTGCCAGCAGCACAAGGACTAGCGGGGGGTTGGAGACCCAGTACTTC
-,-,TRBV5-1,TRBJ1-2,CASSLDEGSGYTF,TGCGCCAGCAGCTTGGATGAGGGATCTGGCTACACCTTC
-,TRBD1,TRBV29-1,TRBJ2-1,CSVATGAPYNEQFF,TGCAGCGTTGCAACAGGGGCTCCCTACAATGAGCAGTTCTTC
-,TRBD1,TRBV5-1,TRBJ2-5,CASSGWTGQETQYF,TGCGCCAGCAGCGGATGGACAGGGCAAGAGACCCAGTACTTC
-,TRBD2,TRBV24-1,TRBJ2-1,CATSDWTSGGAGEQFF,TGTGCCACCAGTGATTGGACTAGCGGGGGGGCAGGTGAGCAGTTCTTC
-,-,TRBV18,TRBJ1-2,CASSPNTNGGYTF,TGTGCCAGCTCACCGAACACGAACGGGGGCTACACCTTC
-,-,TRBV7-7,TRBJ2-2,CASSLGGGESTGELFF,TGTGCCAGCAGCTTAGGCGGCGGAGAAAGCACCGGGGAGCTGTTTTTT
once,-,TRBV7-7,TRBJ1-3,CASSSTGGGTIYF,TGTGCCAGCAGCTCTACTGGGGGAGGCACCATATATTTT